This T cell receptor (beta chain) was sequenced in a study of blood T cell repertoires in COVID-19. At the level of the study: Acute and convalescent COVID-19 samples came from the United States, Italy and Spain.

Under the authors' procedure: Reference gene primers were amplified, and this amplification served to estimate nucleated cell counts. Some clones are missing from TCRdb's copy, which holds only in-frame ones; the method was immunoSEQ multiplex PCR. V, J and clone size derive from that table, while D and trimming were established from the DNA sequence. Found here are roughly 320,000 clones, about 87% of them singletons; the top ten hold around 1.4%. V gave up 5 bases and J gave up 4 bases; unmatched junction bases: 0. Germline CDR1 SGHNT, CDR2 YENEEA. This CDR3 comprises 14 residues. The origin of this receptor is a man between 70 and 80 years old with acute or convalescent COVID-19. Sequencing was done on a sample of peripheral blood. V and J are TRBV11-3 and TRBJ2-1, with 12 nucleotides matching TRBD2. DNA of the CDR3: TGTGCCAGCAGCCTAGCGGGAGGGTACAATGAGCAGTTCTTC. Protein: CASSLAGGYNEQFF.